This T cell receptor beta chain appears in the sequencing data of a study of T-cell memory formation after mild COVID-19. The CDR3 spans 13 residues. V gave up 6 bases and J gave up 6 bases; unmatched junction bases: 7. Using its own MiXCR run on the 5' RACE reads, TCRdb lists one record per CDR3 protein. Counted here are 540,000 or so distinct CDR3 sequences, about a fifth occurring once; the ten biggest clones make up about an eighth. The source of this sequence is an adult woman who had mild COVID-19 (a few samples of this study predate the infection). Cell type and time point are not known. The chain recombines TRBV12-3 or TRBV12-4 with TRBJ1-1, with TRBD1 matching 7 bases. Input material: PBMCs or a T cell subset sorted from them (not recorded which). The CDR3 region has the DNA TGTGCCAGCAGCCGGACAGGAACCCCTGAAGCTTTCTTT. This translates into CASSRTGTPEAFF.